A selection of T cell receptor beta chains follows, all from one sample in a study of monozygotic twins with inflammatory bowel disease. From the 5' RACE reads, TCRdb lists one entry per CDR3 protein and no DNA. This sample's table reports approximately 330,000 distinct CDR3 sequences. Sequenced sample: blood. The receptors here all came from a human donor with ulcerative colitis or Crohn's disease, or a healthy co-twin of an affected twin (not recorded which). Both conserved end residues are part of each CDR3.

>TRBJ2-1|TRBV3-1
CASSQGLAGGEQLF
>TRBJ1-1|TRBV30
CAWSVWAEAFF
>TRBJ2-1|TRBV27
CASSRDRGRLEQFF
>TRBJ1-1|TRBV28
CASSLDGRGRWDTEAFF
>TRBJ2-3|TRBV20-1
CSARTSGGVADTQYF
>TRBJ2-5|TRBV11-2
CASSLGWETGLETQYF
>TRBJ2-5|TRBV4-1
CASSPLGLETQYF
>TRBJ2-1|TRBV4-3
CASSQELASMNEQFF
>TRBJ1-3|TRBV12-3/TRBV12-4
CASSSDRSGNTIYF
>TRBJ2-3|TRBV18
CASSPTRSTGGNTDTQYF
>TRBJ2-7|TRBV30
CAWSAEGAVPEQYF
>TRBJ1-1|TRBV15
CATSRDATRLGSEAFF
>TRBJ2-5|TRBV4-1
CASSQVIQGEETQYF
>TRBJ2-5|TRBV7-9
CASSSWDRGKETQYF
>TRBJ2-5|TRBV5-1
CASSEGWRIQETQYF
>TRBJ2-1|TRBV5-4
CASSYGHERDEQFF
>TRBJ2-7|TRBV5-1
CASSLQATEQYF
>TRBJ2-1|TRBV29-1
CSVGREVYNEQFF
>TRBJ1-1|TRBV20-1
CSATRTGTEAFF
>TRBJ2-6|TRBV4-3
CASSQDPTVGGTSGANVLTF
>TRBJ2-7|TRBV28
CASSRQGREQYF
>TRBJ2-3|TRBV30
CAWSGLAGNTDTQYF
>TRBJ2-7|TRBV20-1
CSARDVDNYEQYF
>TRBJ2-5|TRBV28
CASGFLAGMMETQYF
>TRBJ1-3|TRBV7-2
CASRQDGSSGNTIYF
>TRBJ2-3|TRBV20-1
CSARDQRDRTDTQYF
>TRBJ2-7|TRBV20-1
CSARKVARKSSYEQYF
>TRBJ2-1|TRBV6-2/TRBV6-3
CASSRLAGHVGEQFF
>TRBJ1-1|TRBV5-5
CASSLDTGTGEAFF
>TRBJ1-2|TRBV5-5
CASNHNSNYGYTF
>TRBJ2-7|TRBV5-1
CASSLDGQGYEQYF
>TRBJ1-2|TRBV6-1
CASRPHGFQGANDGYTF
>TRBJ1-3|TRBV30
CASQVGGSAGNTIYF
>TRBJ2-2|TRBV12-3/TRBV12-4
CASSLSEGLGELFF
>TRBJ2-2|TRBV5-1
CASSLGTGAGELFF
>TRBJ1-1|TRBV18
CASSPRDTLNTEAFF
>TRBJ2-2|TRBV5-1
CASSLDRGANTGELFF
>TRBJ1-5|TRBV19
CASSGGRASNQPQHF
>TRBJ2-2|TRBV7-2
CASSPNAQAGELFF
>TRBJ2-4|TRBV18
CASSPSQEKNIQYF
>TRBJ2-1|TRBV29-1
CSLTSRGIRYNEQFF
>TRBJ2-5|TRBV28
CASSFRHGRPGGETQYF
>TRBJ1-5|TRBV12-3/TRBV12-4
CASRIDRVPNQPQHF
>TRBJ2-1|TRBV28
CASSLGRTSGRNEQFF
>TRBJ2-3|TRBV11-2
CASSSRDRGVDTQYF
>TRBJ2-3|TRBV4-1
CASSQSWTSGPTDTQYF
>TRBJ1-6|TRBV5-1
CASSSGTANSPLHF
>TRBJ2-1|TRBV29-1
CSVPMLRAYNEQFF
>TRBJ2-5|TRBV5-1
CASSLYREETQYF
>TRBJ2-3|TRBV20-1
CSAVAGGPTDTQYF
>TRBJ2-6|TRBV5-1
CASSPSLTGGQFSGANVLTF
>TRBJ2-2|TRBV5-1
CASRAREGLTGELFF
>TRBJ2-2|TRBV11-2
CASSLDGTGGVRGTGELFF
>TRBJ2-7|TRBV12-3/TRBV12-4
CASRPSGSYEQYF
>TRBJ2-7|TRBV11-3
CASSLEPSGYEQYF
>TRBJ2-6|TRBV28
CASTDSGVNVLTF
>TRBJ2-2|TRBV30
CAWSVSGSGELFF
>TRBJ2-7|TRBV28
CASSPLAGKVYEQYF
>TRBJ2-7|TRBV5-6
CASSLGPSGGFLTYEQYF
>TRBJ2-7|TRBV5-5
CASSSLQGSYEQYF